In this sample, the clone carrying this T cell receptor (beta chain) turned up many times. Primers used in a second PCR of about 7 to 11 cycles were a sample-barcoded 5' primer and a J-beta primer mix. From the 5' RACE reads, TCRdb called clonotypes with MiXCR, one entry per CDR3 protein. The table includes some 1.5 million distinct CDR3 sequences, over 25% detected once. This record comes from a study of blood T cells in healthy people across ages. This clonotype originated in a woman under 40 in good health. Material: blood.

DNA of the CDR3: TGCAGTGCTCACGGACGGCTCGGGAATGAGCAGTTCTTC. Its translation: CSAHGRLGNEQFF. This chain connects TRBV20-1 to TRBJ2-1; unclear D gene. The CDR3 sequence is 13 residues long. Between the trimmed V and J ends, which lost 5 bases and 7 bases, there was a span of 15 bases. CDR1 and CDR2 (germline): DFQATT, SNEGSKA (reference sequence).